The source of this TCR beta chain is a study of cytomegalovirus exposure and HLA in healthy donors. Overall study findings and caveats: TCR beta chain V- and J-gene trimming was linked, in a later analysis, to a missense variant in DCLRE1C. Sequencing likely generated an artifact that appeared as a cluster of highly shared sequence variants.

There were likely unrecorded immune exposures, though donors were nominally healthy when sampled. The PCR used 60 Vbeta and 13 Jbeta primers. Profiling relied on immunoSEQ multiplex PCR, and the TCRdb table lists in-frame clones only, not all of them. The sample shows approximately 220,000 clones, roughly 83% of them seen only once. The CDR3 totals 12 residues. The V gene lost 4 bases and the J gene lost 5 bases, with 9 bases spanning the gap. Per germline, CDR1 SQVTM and CDR2 ANQGSEA. With respect to this clone: Its antigen is undetermined.

The V call is TRBV29-1, the J call TRBJ2-1; D unclear. Specimen: PBMCs. This sequence originates from a boy aged 2 to 10 in good health and CMV-seronegative. CDR3 amino acids: CSVVAAHNEQFF. CDR3 in DNA: TGCAGCGTTGTTGCGGCCCACAATGAGCAGTTCTTC.